This TCR beta chain was sequenced in a study of T cell repertoires in cytomegalovirus infection. Study overall: In public TCR beta signatures, there were indications of both CMV infection and matching HLA type.

In regard to this clonotype: Its antigen is unidentified.

MiXCR, applied by TCRdb to the reads, yields one record per CDR3 protein. The top ten hold about an eighth of the sample, which has approximately 910,000 distinct CDR3 sequences, 30% to 40% seen once. Germline CDR1 is MDHEN and CDR2 is SYDVKM. Trimming removed 3 bases from V and 5 bases from J, with 9 bases in between. The CDR3 runs to 13 residues. The TCR comes from a human donor in good health (CMV status not recorded). Some clones in this sample may be carry-over from other donors' samples. The input for sequencing was cultured CD8+ T cells from PBMCs, taken from culture after CMV antigen stimulation. The chain uses TRBV28 and TRBJ2-3; unclear D gene. The CDR3 sequence is CASSLEFGDTQYF. For the CDR3, the DNA is TGTGCCAGCAGTTTGGAGTTCGGAGATACGCAGTATTTT. The complete variable domain, with remaining parts taken from reference TRBV28 and TRBJ2-3, reads DVKVTQSSRYLVKRTGEKVFLECVQDMDHENMFWYRQDPGLGLRLIYFSYDVKMKEKGDIPEGYSVSREKKERFSLILESASTNQTSMYLCASSLEFGDTQYFGPGTRLTVL.